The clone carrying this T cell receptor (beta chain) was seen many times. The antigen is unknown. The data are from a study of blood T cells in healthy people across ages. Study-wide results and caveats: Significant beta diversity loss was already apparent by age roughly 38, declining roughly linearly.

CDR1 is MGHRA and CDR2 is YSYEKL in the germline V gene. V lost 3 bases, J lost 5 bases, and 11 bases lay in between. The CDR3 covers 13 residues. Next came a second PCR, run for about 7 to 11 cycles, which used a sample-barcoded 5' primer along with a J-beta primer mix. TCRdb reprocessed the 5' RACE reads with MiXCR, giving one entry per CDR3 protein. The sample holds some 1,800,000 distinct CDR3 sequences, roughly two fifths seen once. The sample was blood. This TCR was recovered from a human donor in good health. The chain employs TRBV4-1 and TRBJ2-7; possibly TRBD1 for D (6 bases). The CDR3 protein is CASSQGQGHEQYF. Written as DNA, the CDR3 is TGCGCCAGCAGCCAGGGGCAGGGGCACGAGCAGTACTTC.